The clone carrying this TCR beta chain was observed a handful of times. This entry comes from a study of cytomegalovirus exposure and HLA in healthy donors. Trimming cost V 2 bases and J 3 bases, with 13 bases left between them. Germline CDR1 and CDR2: GTSNPN and SVGIG (reference sequence). This CDR3 has 14 amino acids. PCR primers comprised 60 Vbeta and 13 Jbeta primers. Libraries were prepared by immunoSEQ multiplex PCR; TCRdb keeps only in-frame clonotypes and omits some of them. This sample yields some 170,000 clones, of which about 10% are seen a single time; approximately 1.4% belongs to the top ten.

The gene calls are TRBV30 and TRBJ1-1, with a possible D match to TRBD1 (5 bases). The sample consisted of PBMCs. The origin of this receptor is a young woman in good health and CMV-seropositive. DNA of the CDR3: TGTGCCTGGAGTATGCAGGGTTCGTACACTGAAGCTTTCTTT. It translates to CAWSMQGSYTEAFF.